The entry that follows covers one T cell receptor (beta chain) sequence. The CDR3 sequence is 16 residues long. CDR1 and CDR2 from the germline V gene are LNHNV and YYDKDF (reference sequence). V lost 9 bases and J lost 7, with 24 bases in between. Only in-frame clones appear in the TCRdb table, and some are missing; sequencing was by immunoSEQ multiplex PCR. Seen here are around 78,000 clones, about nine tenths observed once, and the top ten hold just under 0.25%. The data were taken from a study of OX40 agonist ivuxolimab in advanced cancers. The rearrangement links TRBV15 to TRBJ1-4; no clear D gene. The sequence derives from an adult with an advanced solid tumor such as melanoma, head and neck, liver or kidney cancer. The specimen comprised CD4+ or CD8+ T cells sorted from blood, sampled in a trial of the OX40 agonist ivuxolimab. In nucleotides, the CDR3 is TGTGCCACGACACGCGGGGATATCACCGGCGGTGAAAAACTGTTTTTT. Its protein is CATTRGDITGGEKLFF. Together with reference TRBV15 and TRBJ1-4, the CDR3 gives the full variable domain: DAMVIQNPRYQVTQFGKPVTLSCSQTLNHNVMYWYQQKSSQAPKLLFHYYDKDFNNEADTPDNFQSRRPNTSFCFLDIRSPGLGDTAMYLCATTRGDITGGEKLFFGSGTQLSVL.